This note documents a single TCR beta chain sequence. Its antigen is not identified. TCRdb's table, derived via immunoSEQ multiplex PCR, lists solely in-frame clones and lacks some. The table has 40,000 to 50,000 clones, roughly 90% seen once; the top ten hold less than 60%. Trimming took 7 bases from V and 1 from J, leaving 10 bases between them. The length of the CDR3 is 14 residues. Germline V lookup: CDR1 MDHEN, CDR2 SYDVKM. This record comes from a study of OX40 agonist ivuxolimab in advanced cancers. Study-level information: With ivuxolimab, an agonistic anti-OX40 (CD134) antibody, patients were treated. General study points: With doses of 0.1-3.0 mg/kg, partial responders showed among the lowest clonal expansion.

Blood samples were obtained at baseline, cycle 4 day 1, and cycle 7 day 1. This TCR was recovered from an adult with an advanced solid tumor such as melanoma, head and neck, liver or kidney cancer. The sample was CD4+ or CD8+ T cells sorted from blood, taken in a trial of the OX40 agonist ivuxolimab. This chain connects TRBV28 to TRBJ1-4, with D perhaps matching TRBD1 (5 bases). The CDR3 region has the DNA TGTGCCAGCATCACAGGAGGAACTAATGAAAAACTGTTTTTT. Translated, it gives CASITGGTNEKLFF.